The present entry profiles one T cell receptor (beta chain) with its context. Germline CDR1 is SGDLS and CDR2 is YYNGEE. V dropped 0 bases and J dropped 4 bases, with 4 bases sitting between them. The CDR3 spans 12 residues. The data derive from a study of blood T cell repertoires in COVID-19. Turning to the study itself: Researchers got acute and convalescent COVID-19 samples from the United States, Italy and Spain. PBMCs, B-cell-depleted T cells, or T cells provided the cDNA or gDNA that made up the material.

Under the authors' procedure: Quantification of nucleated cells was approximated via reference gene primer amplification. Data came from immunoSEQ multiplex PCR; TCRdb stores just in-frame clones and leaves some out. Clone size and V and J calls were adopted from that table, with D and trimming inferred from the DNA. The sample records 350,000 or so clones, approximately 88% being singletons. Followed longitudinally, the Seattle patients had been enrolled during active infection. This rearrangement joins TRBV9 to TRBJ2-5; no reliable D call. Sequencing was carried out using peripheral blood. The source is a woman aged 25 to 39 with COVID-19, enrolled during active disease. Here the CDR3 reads CASSVDGETQYF. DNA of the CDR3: TGTGCCAGCAGCGTAGACGGAGAGACCCAGTACTTC.